Listed below are T cell receptor beta chains from one sample, sequenced in a study of Ad26.COV2.S vaccination and SARS-CoV-2 variants. Sequencing used immunoSEQ multiplex PCR; TCRdb keeps in-frame clones, though not all of them. This sample has fewer than 600,000 clones; nearly 90% occur once, and the top ten carry 1.7%. Sequenced here: peripheral blood, sampled in a trial of Ad26.COV2.S vaccine versus placebo. These receptor sequences come from a person aged 18-65 years who received the Ad26.COV2.S COVID-19 vaccine or a placebo. CDR3s include the opening cysteine and the closing phenylalanine or tryptophan. D genes are given only for firm matches. Only some rows state a clone size, as once, few, many or a class for expanded clones.

d_gene	v_gene	j_gene	abundance	CDR3aa	CDR3nt
TRBD1	TRBV4-3	TRBJ1-1	NA	CASSQAWPGGLGTEAFF	TGCGCCAGCAGCCAAGCTTGGCCAGGGGGCTTGGGCACTGAAGCTTTCTTT
NA	TRBV5-8	TRBJ1-2	NA	CASSDTPRGYTF	TGTGCCAGCAGCGATACCCCTAGAGGCTACACCTTC
NA	TRBV5-1	TRBJ1-1	NA	CASSLGQMNTEAFF	TGCGCCAGCAGCTTGGGACAGATGAACACTGAAGCTTTCTTT
NA	TRBV4-1	TRBJ1-1	NA	CASSLGPNTEAFF	TGCGCCAGCAGCCTTGGGCCTAACACTGAAGCTTTCTTT
TRBD2	TRBV7-2	TRBJ2-3	NA	CASSPRDYGGGTDTQYF	TGTGCCAGCAGCCCCCGTGACTATGGCGGGGGTACAGATACGCAGTATTTT
TRBD2	TRBV6-2/TRBV6-3	TRBJ2-7	few	CASSFGYPSGGLFYEQYF	TGTGCCAGCAGTTTCGGGTACCCTAGCGGGGGGCTTTTCTACGAGCAGTACTTC
NA	TRBV7-9	TRBJ1-6	NA	CASSPFGGSPLHF	TGTGCCAGCAGCCCATTCGGTGGTTCACCCCTCCACTTT
NA	TRBV27	TRBJ1-1	NA	CASSSGTVNTEAFF	TGTGCCAGCAGTTCCGGGACGGTGAACACTGAAGCTTTCTTT
TRBD2	TRBV2	TRBJ2-1	NA	CASSERLAGGPLYNEQFF	TGTGCCAGCAGTGAACGACTAGCGGGAGGGCCCCTCTACAATGAGCAGTTCTTC
NA	TRBV9	TRBJ2-3	NA	CASSLGGTDTQYF	TGTGCCAGCAGCCTTGGGGGGACAGATACGCAGTATTTT
NA	TRBV2	TRBJ1-3	NA	CASSAPGAGSGNTIYF	TGTGCCAGCAGTGCTCCAGGGGCCGGCTCTGGAAACACCATATATTTT
TRBD2	TRBV6-5	TRBJ2-4	NA	CASSDGLAGGHIQYF	TGTGCCAGCAGCGATGGACTAGCGGGAGGTCACATTCAGTACTTC
NA	TRBV19	TRBJ1-1	NA	CASILDRNTEAFF	TGTGCCAGTATATTGGACAGGAACACTGAAGCTTTCTTT
TRBD1	TRBV29-1	TRBJ2-1	NA	CSVDYQGARQFF	TGCAGCGTTGATTACCAGGGGGCAAGGCAGTTCTTC
TRBD1	TRBV7-2	TRBJ1-6	once	CASSPQGQLNSPLHF	TGTGCCAGCAGCCCACAGGGACAGTTAAATTCACCCCTCCACTTT
TRBD2	TRBV5-1	TRBJ2-2	NA	CASSGTTSVSGELFF	TGCGCCAGCAGCGGGACTACTAGCGTCAGCGGGGAGCTGTTTTTT
TRBD1	TRBV15	TRBJ1-1	NA	CATSIGGLNTEAFF	TGTGCCACCAGCATAGGGGGCTTGAACACTGAAGCTTTCTTT
NA	TRBV7-2	TRBJ2-7	NA	CASSLGSYEQYF	TGTGCCAGCAGTCTAGGGTCCTACGAGCAGTACTTC
NA	TRBV11-1	TRBJ1-2	NA	CASSFRGNYGYTF	TGTGCCAGCAGCTTTAGGGGGAACTATGGCTACACCTTC
TRBD1	TRBV29-1	TRBJ1-1	NA	CSVGRTGSLTEAFF	TGCAGCGTGGGAAGGACAGGGTCTTTGACTGAAGCTTTCTTT
NA	TRBV15	TRBJ2-1	once	CATSRDLFLSLYSEQFF	TGTGCCACCAGCAGAGATCTCTTCCTATCTCTGTACTCCGAGCAGTTCTTC
TRBD1	TRBV4-2	TRBJ1-2	NA	CASSRGGQGIPNYGYTF	TGTGCCAGCAGCCGGGGGGGACAGGGGATCCCTAACTATGGCTACACCTTC
NA	TRBV6-6	TRBJ1-5	NA	CASSYSDQPQHF	TGTGCCAGCAGTTACTCAGATCAGCCCCAGCATTTT
NA	TRBV6-5	TRBJ2-7	NA	CASSSAPGAYEQYF	TGTGCCAGCAGCTCAGCTCCGGGAGCCTACGAGCAGTACTTC
NA	TRBV6-5	TRBJ1-1	NA	CASSNSRPEKAFF	TGTGCCAGCAGTAACTCCCGACCGGAGAAAGCTTTCTTT
NA	TRBV12-3/TRBV12-4	TRBJ2-7	NA	CASKNSGGNEQYF	TGTGCCAGCAAGAATTCAGGGGGGAACGAGCAGTACTTC
NA	TRBV21-1	TRBJ2-7	NA	CASEGRLYEQYF	TGTGCCAGCGAGGGCAGACTATACGAGCAGTACTTC
TRBD2	TRBV28	TRBJ2-7	NA	CASTIRTSGYEQYF	TGTGCCAGCACAATCCGGACTAGCGGGTACGAGCAGTACTTC
NA	TRBV2	TRBJ1-4	NA	CALGGATNEKLFF	TGTGCCCTTGGGGGTGCAACTAATGAAAAACTGTTTTTT
NA	TRBV7-9	TRBJ2-3	NA	CASSGRSSADTQYF	TGTGCCAGCAGCGGCCGGAGTAGCGCAGATACGCAGTATTTT
NA	TRBV29-1	TRBJ2-1	NA	CSFRGTVGNEQFF	TGCAGCTTCCGCGGGACTGTTGGTAATGAGCAGTTCTTC
NA	TRBV2	TRBJ1-2	NA	CASRGLGYTF	TGTGCCAGCAGGGGGCTTGGCTACACCTTC
TRBD1	TRBV2	TRBJ1-1	NA	CASNNPGQGVQSRFRPLNTEAFF	TGTGCCAGCAATAACCCGGGACAGGGGGTACAGTCTCGGTTCCGACCCTTGAACACTGAAGCTTTCTTT
NA	TRBV19	TRBJ2-3	NA	CASSIAATSTDTQYF	TGTGCCAGTAGTATAGCGGCCACTAGCACAGATACGCAGTATTTT
NA	TRBV29-1	TRBJ1-1	NA	CSVGVMNTEAFF	TGCAGCGTTGGGGTCATGAACACTGAAGCTTTCTTT